A selection of T cell receptor beta chains follows, all from one sample in a study of long-term antiretroviral therapy in people with HIV. TCRdb's copy holds only in-frame clones and misses some; the assay was immunoSEQ multiplex PCR. The table lists about 24,000 clones, roughly four fifths of them singletons. The sample here was unsorted PBMCs, taken 4.4 years after starting antiretroviral therapy. The receptor set was obtained from a man aged 25 to 40 with HIV. The conserved cysteine and the conserved F or W are not part of the CDR3 here. Each record gives: V gene, J gene, clone size, CDR3 protein. The size entry is marked missing in some rows and otherwise reads once, few, many or a size class.

v_call: TRBV28
j_call: TRBJ1-5
clone_size: .
cdr3_aa: ASSLVRGRNQPQH

v_call: TRBV10-3
j_call: TRBJ2-7
clone_size: .
cdr3_aa: AISDIDRDTKAYEQY

v_call: TRBV19
j_call: TRBJ2-3
clone_size: .
cdr3_aa: ASSRNRGATDTQY

v_call: TRBV13
j_call: TRBJ1-2
clone_size: large
cdr3_aa: ASSPGTGALYEGYT

v_call: TRBV28
j_call: TRBJ1-1
clone_size: .
cdr3_aa: ASSLFDEAF

v_call: TRBV18
j_call: TRBJ2-7
clone_size: .
cdr3_aa: ASSPGRKTYEQY

v_call: TRBV19
j_call: TRBJ1-1
clone_size: .
cdr3_aa: ASSIGTGDGNTEAF

v_call: TRBV27
j_call: TRBJ2-2
clone_size: .
cdr3_aa: ASSAQGGRANTGELF

v_call: TRBV4-1
j_call: TRBJ1-5
clone_size: .
cdr3_aa: ASSLSGFQPQH

v_call: TRBV19
j_call: TRBJ1-2
clone_size: .
cdr3_aa: ASSIPNPGTRFGYT

v_call: TRBV5-1
j_call: TRBJ2-7
clone_size: few
cdr3_aa: ASSGEGFEQY

v_call: TRBV7-2
j_call: TRBJ2-7
clone_size: .
cdr3_aa: ASSRGGAAYEQY

v_call: TRBV27
j_call: TRBJ2-5
clone_size: .
cdr3_aa: ASSRTSFQETQY

v_call: TRBV10-1
j_call: TRBJ2-3
clone_size: .
cdr3_aa: ASSESHRPQY

v_call: TRBV4-1
j_call: TRBJ1-2
clone_size: .
cdr3_aa: ASSQDEGRLTDGYT

v_call: TRBV27
j_call: TRBJ1-1
clone_size: .
cdr3_aa: ASTPGPGGYTEAF

v_call: TRBV6-5
j_call: TRBJ1-1
clone_size: .
cdr3_aa: ASSYGGRTEAF

v_call: TRBV10-3
j_call: TRBJ2-1
clone_size: .
cdr3_aa: AISEDGGAKDEQF

v_call: TRBV2
j_call: TRBJ2-7
clone_size: .
cdr3_aa: ASKRDRGVEQY

v_call: TRBV9
j_call: TRBJ2-7
clone_size: .
cdr3_aa: ASSPTGGASGYAEQY

v_call: TRBV9
j_call: TRBJ2-1
clone_size: .
cdr3_aa: ASSVAAPPVGNEQF

v_call: TRBV18
j_call: TRBJ1-2
clone_size: .
cdr3_aa: ASSPSNGYT

v_call: TRBV15
j_call: TRBJ1-1
clone_size: .
cdr3_aa: ATSEALRMNTEAF

v_call: TRBV9
j_call: TRBJ2-7
clone_size: .
cdr3_aa: ASSPGLAASYEQY

v_call: TRBV10-1
j_call: TRBJ1-1
clone_size: few
cdr3_aa: ASSGGTNIGTEAF

v_call: TRBV29-1
j_call: TRBJ2-1
clone_size: .
cdr3_aa: SVVPGTTSSLF

v_call: TRBV2
j_call: TRBJ2-7
clone_size: .
cdr3_aa: ARTQGRGVYEQY

v_call: TRBV5-1
j_call: TRBJ1-1
clone_size: .
cdr3_aa: ASSLAGTEMNTEAF

v_call: TRBV9
j_call: TRBJ1-6
clone_size: .
cdr3_aa: ASSVAGNSPLH

v_call: TRBV9
j_call: TRBJ1-4
clone_size: .
cdr3_aa: ASSVEDRVGEKLF

v_call: TRBV6-6
j_call: TRBJ1-1
clone_size: .
cdr3_aa: ASSYEGRTEAF

v_call: TRBV5-1
j_call: TRBJ1-1
clone_size: .
cdr3_aa: ASSFGGNTEAF

v_call: TRBV7-2
j_call: TRBJ2-5
clone_size: .
cdr3_aa: ASSLWTGSGETQY

v_call: TRBV19
j_call: TRBJ2-1
clone_size: .
cdr3_aa: ASSPSGGFNEQF

v_call: TRBV6-5
j_call: TRBJ1-2
clone_size: .
cdr3_aa: ASSRLGPYGYT

v_call: TRBV4-3
j_call: TRBJ2-7
clone_size: few
cdr3_aa: ASTGTGHYEQY

v_call: TRBV19
j_call: TRBJ2-7
clone_size: .
cdr3_aa: ASSIGGNEQY

v_call: TRBV27
j_call: TRBJ2-7
clone_size: few
cdr3_aa: ASSLGTRYEQY

v_call: TRBV2
j_call: TRBJ2-7
clone_size: .
cdr3_aa: ASTTGTYEQY

v_call: TRBV5-6
j_call: TRBJ1-6
clone_size: .
cdr3_aa: ASSLLTEYNSPLH

v_call: TRBV19
j_call: TRBJ2-1
clone_size: .
cdr3_aa: ASSRPYNEQF

v_call: TRBV7-6
j_call: TRBJ2-2
clone_size: .
cdr3_aa: ASSSTGSLNTGELF

v_call: TRBV7-2
j_call: TRBJ2-3
clone_size: .
cdr3_aa: ASSPGPPDTQY

v_call: TRBV29-1
j_call: TRBJ1-2
clone_size: few
cdr3_aa: SVDWDRGGYT

v_call: TRBV9
j_call: TRBJ1-1
clone_size: .
cdr3_aa: ASSVALSTEAF

v_call: TRBV19
j_call: TRBJ2-5
clone_size: .
cdr3_aa: ASSIAGQRGETQY

v_call: TRBV6-5
j_call: TRBJ1-2
clone_size: .
cdr3_aa: ASSYGRGSNYGYT

v_call: TRBV2
j_call: TRBJ2-7
clone_size: .
cdr3_aa: ASSLTSYYEQY